A single T cell receptor beta chain is shown here with its context. Its antigen is still unknown. The data derive from a study of cytomegalovirus exposure and HLA in healthy donors. Using immunoSEQ multiplex PCR, the repertoire was profiled, and TCRdb retains in-frame clones only, with some absent. The data show some 150,000 clones, 86% seen once. Germline lookup yields CDR1 MGHDK and CDR2 SYGVNS. V gave up 3 bases and J gave up 5 bases, with 16 bases separating them. The CDR3 spans 15 residues. General study results and limits: Most TCR sequences were seen very rarely across donors, but some public TCRs occurred in many. Cytomegalovirus association was assigned to 150 to 200 TCR beta chains. Confirmation was obtained in vitro that three CMV-associated chains are specific for CMV antigens.

The sequence was obtained from a man younger than 30 in good health and CMV-seropositive. Specimen: PBMCs. The V call is TRBV25-1, the J call TRBJ1-1, with unresolved D. This CDR3 is CASSDHSNGRTEAFF. In nucleotides, the CDR3 is TGTGCCAGCAGTGACCATTCTAACGGGAGGACTGAAGCTTTCTTT.